Reported below is one T cell receptor beta chain. The CDR3 consists of 12 residues. Germline-derived CDR1 and CDR2 are SQVTM and ANQGSEA. This specimen belongs to a study of CD8+ T cells in alopecia areata. Across the whole study: Tofacitinib administration to treated patients was oral, at 5 to 10 mg twice daily.

cDNA reverse transcribed from extracted RNA served as the sequencing template. Using immunoSEQ multiplex PCR, the repertoire was profiled, and TCRdb retains in-frame clones only, with some absent. The sample lists approximately 190,000 clones, 55% to 70% occurring once. Treatment described: oral pan-JAK inhibitor, 5-10 mg twice daily. The clonotype comes from a human donor with alopecia areata. The sequencing here drew on CD4+ T cells sorted from blood, taken at week 24, from a patient treated with tofacitinib. V and J are TRBV29-1 and TRBJ1-2; the D gene is possibly TRBD1 (5 bases). The CDR3 DNA reads TGCGGTCTCCGATTGGGGGACTATGGCTACACCTTC. Its translation: CGLRLGDYGYTF.